This T cell receptor (beta chain) was captured by sequencing in a study of response to subunit inactivated influenza vaccine. Findings and limits, study-wide: The authors suggested that every seasonal influenza vaccination recruits few new T cells.

The germline CDR1 and CDR2 sequences are SGHRS and YFSETQ. This CDR3 comprises 13 residues. The germline V and J ends were trimmed by 5 bases and 5 bases, with 13 bases remaining between them. This clonotype was seen once. The target antigen is unknown. One entry per CDR3 protein results from TCRdb running MiXCR on the RT-PCR reads. The table has around 570,000 distinct CDR3 sequences, less than 10% seen once. The rearrangement joins TRBV5-1 to TRBJ2-5, with no clear D. The receptor was isolated from a man between 45 and 75 years old who received an inactivated influenza vaccine. The source was PBMCs from blood, collected less than 25 months after vaccination. CDR3 DNA: TGCGCCAGCAGTCAGGTAGTACGGGAGACCCAGTACTTC. It yields the protein CASSQVVRETQYF.